The sequence of this TCR beta chain was determined in a study of cytomegalovirus exposure and HLA in healthy donors. A multiplex PCR was run with 60 Vbeta primers and 13 Jbeta primers. Produced via immunoSEQ multiplex PCR; TCRdb's table is partial and in-frame only. The sample has more than 85,000 clones, less than 85% seen once. The V segment lost 6 bases and the J segment 8 bases; nucleotides outside the gene matches: 6. Per germline, CDR1 MRHNA and CDR2 SNTAGT. The CDR3 is 14 residues long. Sequenced: PBMCs. The chain combines TRBV6-4 with TRBJ2-1, with 11 bases aligning to TRBD2. The clonotype was recovered from a man aged 25-40 years in good health and CMV-seropositive. DNA of the CDR3: TGTGCCAGCAGACGACTAGCGGGGAGCGATGAGCAGTTCTTC. Protein product: CASRRLAGSDEQFF.